A selection of T cell receptor beta chains follows, all from one sample in a study of blood T cell repertoires in COVID-19. Sequencing used immunoSEQ multiplex PCR; TCRdb keeps in-frame clones, though not all of them. The profile shows about 140,000 clones, about 82% of them singletons. Sequenced input: peripheral blood. These receptor sequences come from a woman at least 80 years old with active or convalescent COVID-19. Both conserved end residues are part of each CDR3. The D gene is left open where the match is weak. A row's size may be missing; if present it is once, few, many or a size class.

j_gene,abundance,d_gene,v_gene,CDR3nt,CDR3aa
TRBJ1-2,NA,NA,TRBV19,TGTGCCAGTAGTTGGGCCGCTGACTATGGCTACACCTTC,CASSWAADYGYTF
TRBJ2-5,NA,TRBD2,TRBV9,TGTGCCAGCAGCGTAGATGACGGGGGGGCCCGAGCCCAGTACTTC,CASSVDDGGARAQYF
TRBJ1-4,few,NA,TRBV5-1,TGCGCCAGCAGCTCCTCGGTGCTCTCGCGAAAACTGTTTTTT,CASSSSVLSRKLFF
TRBJ1-2,NA,NA,TRBV6-5,TGTGCCAGCAGTAGCCTAAAACAGGGTTATGGCTACACCTTC,CASSSLKQGYGYTF
TRBJ2-7,once,NA,TRBV10-3,TGTGCCATCAGTAACTCGGTCTCCCCCTACGAGCAGTACTTC,CAISNSVSPYEQYF
TRBJ2-1,few,TRBD2,TRBV4-3,TGCGCCAGCAGCTATCGACTAGCGCCGGGAGCTGAGCAGTTCTTC,CASSYRLAPGAEQFF
TRBJ1-5,NA,TRBD1,TRBV2,TGTGCCAGCAGACGGGACAGGGGGCATCAGCCCCAGCATTTT,CASRRDRGHQPQHF
TRBJ2-5,NA,NA,TRBV5-5,TGTGCCAGCAGCTTGGCCAAAGAGACCCAGTACTTC,CASSLAKETQYF
TRBJ2-7,NA,NA,TRBV2,TGTGCCAGCAACCCCAGGGGGGTGAGGGAGCAGTACTTC,CASNPRGVREQYF
TRBJ2-1,NA,TRBD1,TRBV27,TGTGCCAGCAGTCCGAGTGCCGGGACAGCATACAATGAGCAGTTCTTC,CASSPSAGTAYNEQFF
TRBJ1-1,once,TRBD1,TRBV7-8,TGTGCCAGCAGCTCCAGGAGGCAGGGGGCAATGAACACTGAAGCTTTCTTT,CASSSRRQGAMNTEAFF
TRBJ2-3,NA,NA,TRBV7-2,TGTGCCAGCAGCTTAGACCCCCGGACAGGCACAGATACGCAGTATTTT,CASSLDPRTGTDTQYF
TRBJ1-2,NA,NA,TRBV6-1,TGTGCCAGCAGTGATACCGGACAACTAAAATATGGCTACACCTTC,CASSDTGQLKYGYTF
TRBJ2-1,NA,NA,TRBV27,TGTGCCAGCAGGATTACAAGGGGTAGTGAGCAGTTCTTC,CASRITRGSEQFF
TRBJ1-2,once,NA,TRBV7-2,TGTGCCAGCAGCTTAGCGCGGGGCCTCTTTTATGGCTACACCTTC,CASSLARGLFYGYTF
TRBJ1-4,few,NA,TRBV19,TGTGCCAGTAGTCGGCAGGTAACTGAAAAACTGTTTTTT,CASSRQVTEKLFF
TRBJ1-5,few,NA,TRBV6-5,TGTGCCAGCTCTTCCAATCAGCCCCAGCATTTT,CASSSNQPQHF
TRBJ2-5,NA,NA,TRBV5-1,TGCGCCAGCAGCTTGTCACAGGGAACCAAATTTGGGGAGACCCAGTACTTC,CASSLSQGTKFGETQYF
TRBJ1-2,NA,TRBD1,TRBV9,TGTGCCAGCAGCGACCAGACAGGGGGCGGCTATGGCTACACCTTC,CASSDQTGGGYGYTF
TRBJ2-1,NA,TRBD1,TRBV6-4,TGTGCCAGCAGTTCCTCTCCAGGGGGCTACAATGAGCAGTTCTTC,CASSSSPGGYNEQFF
TRBJ1-5,NA,NA,TRBV19,TGTGCCAGTAGTATAGATCTCCGTCAGCCCCAGCATTTT,CASSIDLRQPQHF
TRBJ2-1,NA,NA,TRBV7-2,TGTGCCAGCAGCTTAGATGTGGCTTATGAGCAGTTCTTC,CASSLDVAYEQFF
TRBJ1-5,NA,TRBD1,TRBV7-9,TGTGCCAGCAGTCCTGACAGGGCTTGGCAGCCCCAGCATTTT,CASSPDRAWQPQHF
TRBJ2-3,NA,TRBD2,TRBV6-5,TGTGCCAGCAGCCTACTAGCGGCTCACACAGATACGCAGTATTTT,CASSLLAAHTDTQYF
TRBJ1-1,few,NA,TRBV14,TGTGCCAGCAGCCTGGCGGGCATGAACACTGAAGCTTTCTTT,CASSLAGMNTEAFF
TRBJ1-1,NA,NA,TRBV29-1,TGCAGCGCGCGGAGGCAGGCCGGTAATGAAGCTTTCTTT,CSARRQAGNEAFF
TRBJ2-5,NA,TRBD1,TRBV28,TGTGCCAGCAGTCATCCCAGACAGGGAGTGTTCAAAGAGACCCAGTACTTC,CASSHPRQGVFKETQYF
TRBJ2-7,NA,NA,TRBV2,TGTGCCAGCAGTTGGGAACAGGGACCCTACGAGCAGTACTTC,CASSWEQGPYEQYF
TRBJ2-5,NA,NA,TRBV20-1,TGCAGTGTATTTAGCTTGGAGACCCAGTACTTC,CSVFSLETQYF
TRBJ1-1,NA,TRBD1,TRBV30,TGTGCCTGGGACAGGGGAGAGAACACTGAAGCTTTCTTT,CAWDRGENTEAFF
TRBJ2-7,NA,TRBD1,TRBV19,TGTGCCAGTAGCCCGGGACAGGTCTACGAGCAGTACTTC,CASSPGQVYEQYF
TRBJ1-6,few,NA,TRBV27,TGTGCCAGCAGGCAGGGGACCTATAATTCACCCCTCCACTTT,CASRQGTYNSPLHF
TRBJ1-6,few,NA,TRBV9,TGTGCCAGCAGCGTAGCTGATAATTCACCCCTCCACTTT,CASSVADNSPLHF
TRBJ2-5,NA,NA,TRBV28,TGTGCCAGCAGTGGGAGGGGGGGACAAGAGACCCAGTACTTC,CASSGRGGQETQYF
TRBJ1-6,NA,NA,TRBV11-2,TGTGCCAGCAGCTTAGAGGAAGAGACAGCCTATAATTCACCCCTCCACTTT,CASSLEEETAYNSPLHF
TRBJ1-5,NA,NA,TRBV5-5,TGTGCCAGCAGCTGGACACCGGCCAATCAGCCCCAGCATTTT,CASSWTPANQPQHF
TRBJ1-1,few,TRBD1,TRBV7-2,TGTGCCAGCAGCTGGACAGGGGGCACTGAAGCTTTCTTT,CASSWTGGTEAFF
TRBJ1-5,NA,NA,TRBV2,TGTGCCAGCAGTGAAGGGGGCAGACGAAGCAATCAGCCCCAGCATTTT,CASSEGGRRSNQPQHF
TRBJ2-5,NA,TRBD1,TRBV9,TGTGCCAGCAGCCTTTCGAGGGGGCTTGAGACCCAGTACTTC,CASSLSRGLETQYF
TRBJ1-2,NA,TRBD1,TRBV7-2,TGTGCCAGCAGCCCAGGGACAGCAGCTTATGGCTACACCTTC,CASSPGTAAYGYTF
TRBJ1-2,once,NA,TRBV12-1,TGTGCCAGCAGCTTCCTTTCATTGACACCCGGGGGCTATGGCTACACCTTC,CASSFLSLTPGGYGYTF
TRBJ1-5,NA,NA,TRBV6-2/TRBV6-3,TGTGCCAGCAGTAGAGATAGCAATCAGCCCCAGCATTTT,CASSRDSNQPQHF